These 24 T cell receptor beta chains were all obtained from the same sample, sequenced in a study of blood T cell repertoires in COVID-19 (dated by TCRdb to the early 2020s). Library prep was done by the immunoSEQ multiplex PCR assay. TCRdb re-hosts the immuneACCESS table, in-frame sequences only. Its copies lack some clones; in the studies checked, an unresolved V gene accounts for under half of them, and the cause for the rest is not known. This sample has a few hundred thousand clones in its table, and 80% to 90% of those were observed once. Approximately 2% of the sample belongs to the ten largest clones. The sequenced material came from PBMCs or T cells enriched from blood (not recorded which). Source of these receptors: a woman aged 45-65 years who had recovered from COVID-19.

DNA of the CDR3: TGTGCCAGCAGTTCTGGGACAGGGGTTGATTTGGGCACTGAAGCTTTCTTT. Protein sequence: CASSSGTGVDLGTEAFF. The chain carries TRBV28 and TRBJ1-1, with 10 bases fitting TRBD1. The V gene's germline CDR1 is MDHEN and CDR2 SYDVKM. This CDR3 has 17 residues. V shed 4 bases, J shed 4 bases, and the junction held 12 bases outside the gene matches.

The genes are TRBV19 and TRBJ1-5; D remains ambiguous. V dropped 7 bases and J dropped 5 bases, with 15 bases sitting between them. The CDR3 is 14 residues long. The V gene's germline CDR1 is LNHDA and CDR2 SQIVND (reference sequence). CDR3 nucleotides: TGTGCCAGTACCACCGGGTGGAAATATCAGCCCCAGCATTTT. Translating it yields CASTTGWKYQPQHF.

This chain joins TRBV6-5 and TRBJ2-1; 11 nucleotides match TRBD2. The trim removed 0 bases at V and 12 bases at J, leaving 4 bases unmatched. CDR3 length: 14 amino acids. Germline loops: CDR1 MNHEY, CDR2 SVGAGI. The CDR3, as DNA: TGTGCCAGCAGTTACTCGAGCCTAGCGGGAGGGCAGTTCTTC. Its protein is CASSYSSLAGGQFF.

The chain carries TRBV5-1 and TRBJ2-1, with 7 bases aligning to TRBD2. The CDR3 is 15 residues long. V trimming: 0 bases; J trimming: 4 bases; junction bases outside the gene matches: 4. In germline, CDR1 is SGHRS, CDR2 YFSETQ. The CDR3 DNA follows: TGCGCCAGCAGCTTGGATCCGGGGGGTTACAATGAGCAGTTCTTC. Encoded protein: CASSLDPGGYNEQFF. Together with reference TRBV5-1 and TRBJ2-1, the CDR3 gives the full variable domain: KAGVTQTPRYLIKTRGQQVTLSCSPISGHRSVSWYQQTPGQGLQFLFEYFSETQRNKGNFPGRFSGRQFSNSRSEMNVSTLELGDSALYLCASSLDPGGYNEQFFGPGTRLTVL.

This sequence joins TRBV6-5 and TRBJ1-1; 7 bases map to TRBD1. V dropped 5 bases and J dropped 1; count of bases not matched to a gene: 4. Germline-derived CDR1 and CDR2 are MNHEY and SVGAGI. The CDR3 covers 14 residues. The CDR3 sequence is CASSPGTANTEAFF. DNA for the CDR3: TGTGCCAGCAGTCCCGGGACAGCGAACACTGAAGCTTTCTTT.

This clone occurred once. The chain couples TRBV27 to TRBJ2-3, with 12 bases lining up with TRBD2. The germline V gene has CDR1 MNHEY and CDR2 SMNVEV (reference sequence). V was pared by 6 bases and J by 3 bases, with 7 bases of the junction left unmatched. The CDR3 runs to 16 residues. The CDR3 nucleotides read TGTGCCAGCAGAAGACTAGCGGGAGAAGTTACAGATACGCAGTATTTT. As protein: CASRRLAGEVTDTQYF.

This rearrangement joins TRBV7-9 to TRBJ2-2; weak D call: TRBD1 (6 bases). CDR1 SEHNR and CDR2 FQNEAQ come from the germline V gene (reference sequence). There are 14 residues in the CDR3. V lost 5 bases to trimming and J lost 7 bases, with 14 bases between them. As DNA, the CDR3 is TGTGCCAGCAGCGAAAAACAGGGTTTCGGGGAGCTGTTTTTT. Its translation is CASSEKQGFGELFF. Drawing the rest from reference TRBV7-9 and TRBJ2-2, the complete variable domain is DTGVSQNPRHKITKRGQNVTFRCDPISEHNRLYWYRQTLGQGPEFLTYFQNEAQLEKSRLLSDRFSAERPKGSFSTLEIQRTEQGDSAMYLCASSEKQGFGELFFGEGSRLTVL.

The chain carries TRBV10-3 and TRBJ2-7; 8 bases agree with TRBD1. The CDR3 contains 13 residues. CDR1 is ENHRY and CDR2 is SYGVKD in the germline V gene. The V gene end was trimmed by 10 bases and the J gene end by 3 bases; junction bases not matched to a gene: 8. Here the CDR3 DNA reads TGTGCCACCGGTGGTGACAGGGGCTACGAGCAGTACTTC. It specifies CATGGDRGYEQYF.

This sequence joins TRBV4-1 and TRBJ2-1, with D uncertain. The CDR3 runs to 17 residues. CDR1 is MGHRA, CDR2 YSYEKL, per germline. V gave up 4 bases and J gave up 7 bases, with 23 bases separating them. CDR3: CASSLRPLGQFQNEQFF. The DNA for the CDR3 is TGCGCCAGCAGCCTCCGACCCCTGGGCCAATTTCAGAATGAGCAGTTCTTC.

The CDR3 spells CASSQGRETQYF. The CDR3 DNA follows: TGTGCCAGTAGTCAAGGGAGAGAGACCCAGTACTTC. The chain has TRBV19 and TRBJ2-5, with D tentatively TRBD2 (5 bases). The germline V and J ends were trimmed by 5 bases and 4 bases, with 8 bases remaining between them. The CDR3 totals 12 residues. Germline values: CDR1 LNHDA, CDR2 SQIVND (reference sequence).

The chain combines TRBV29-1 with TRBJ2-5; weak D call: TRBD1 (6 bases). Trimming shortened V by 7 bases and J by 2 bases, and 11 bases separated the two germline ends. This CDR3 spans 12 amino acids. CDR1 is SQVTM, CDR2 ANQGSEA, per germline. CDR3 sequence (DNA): TGCAGCGCTGGACAGAGACAAGAGACCCAGTACTTC. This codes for CSAGQRQETQYF.

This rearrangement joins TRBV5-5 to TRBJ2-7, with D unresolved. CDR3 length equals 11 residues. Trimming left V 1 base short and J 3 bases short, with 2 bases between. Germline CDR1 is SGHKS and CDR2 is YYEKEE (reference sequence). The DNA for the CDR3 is TGTGCCAGCAGCTTGTACTACGAGCAGTACTTC. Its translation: CASSLYYEQYF.

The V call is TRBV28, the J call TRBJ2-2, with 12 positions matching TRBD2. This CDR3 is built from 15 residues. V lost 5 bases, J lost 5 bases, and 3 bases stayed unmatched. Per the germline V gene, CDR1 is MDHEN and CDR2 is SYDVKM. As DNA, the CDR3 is TGTGCCAGCAGTCGCGGGACTAGCGGGACCGGGGAGCTGTTTTTT. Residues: CASSRGTSGTGELFF.

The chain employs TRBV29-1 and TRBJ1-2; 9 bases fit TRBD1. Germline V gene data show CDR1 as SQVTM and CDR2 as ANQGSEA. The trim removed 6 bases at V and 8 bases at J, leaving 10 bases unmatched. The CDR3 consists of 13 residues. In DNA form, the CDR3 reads TGCAGCGTCACCCCGGACAGGGGTGAGGGCTACACCTTC. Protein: CSVTPDRGEGYTF.

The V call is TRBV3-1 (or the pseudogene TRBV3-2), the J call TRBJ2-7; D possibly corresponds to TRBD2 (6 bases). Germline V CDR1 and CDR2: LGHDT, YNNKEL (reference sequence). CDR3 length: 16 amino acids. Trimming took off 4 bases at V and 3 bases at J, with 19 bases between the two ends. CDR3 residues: CASSPAGLLNFYEQYF. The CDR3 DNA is TGTGCCAGCAGCCCGGCGGGACTGCTGAACTTCTACGAGCAGTACTTC.

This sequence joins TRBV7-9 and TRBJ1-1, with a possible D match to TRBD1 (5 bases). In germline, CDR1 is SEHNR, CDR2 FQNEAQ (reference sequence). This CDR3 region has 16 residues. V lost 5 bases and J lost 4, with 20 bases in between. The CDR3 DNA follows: TGTGCCAGCAGCCCGCCAGGGATCTTCGGGAGCACTGAAGCTTTCTTT. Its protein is CASSPPGIFGSTEAFF.

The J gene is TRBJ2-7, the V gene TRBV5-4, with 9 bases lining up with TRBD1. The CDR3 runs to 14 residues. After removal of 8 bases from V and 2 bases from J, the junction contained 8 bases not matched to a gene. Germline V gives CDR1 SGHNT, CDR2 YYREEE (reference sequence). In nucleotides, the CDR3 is TGTGCCAGTCCCCTGGACAGGGGTCCCTACGAGCAGTACTTC. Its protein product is CASPLDRGPYEQYF.

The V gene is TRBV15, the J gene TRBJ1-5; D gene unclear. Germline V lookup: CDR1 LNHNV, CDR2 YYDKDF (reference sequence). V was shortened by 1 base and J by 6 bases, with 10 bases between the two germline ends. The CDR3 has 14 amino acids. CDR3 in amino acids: CATSRGRDRQPQHF. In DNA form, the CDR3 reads TGTGCCACCAGCAGAGGGAGGGATCGTCAGCCCCAGCATTTT.

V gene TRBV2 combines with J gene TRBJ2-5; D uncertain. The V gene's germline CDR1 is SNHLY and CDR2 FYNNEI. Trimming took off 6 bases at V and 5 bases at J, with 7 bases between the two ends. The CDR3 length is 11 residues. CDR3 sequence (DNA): TGTGCCAGCAGCGAGTGGGAGACCCAGTACTTC. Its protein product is CASSEWETQYF.

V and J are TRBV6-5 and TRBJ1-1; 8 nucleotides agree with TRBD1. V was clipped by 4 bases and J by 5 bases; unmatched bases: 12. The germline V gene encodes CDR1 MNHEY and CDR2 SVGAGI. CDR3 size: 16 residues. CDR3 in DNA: TGTGCCAGCAGTTCCCACTCGACAGGGGCGGGAACTGAAGCTTTCTTT. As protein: CASSSHSTGAGTEAFF.

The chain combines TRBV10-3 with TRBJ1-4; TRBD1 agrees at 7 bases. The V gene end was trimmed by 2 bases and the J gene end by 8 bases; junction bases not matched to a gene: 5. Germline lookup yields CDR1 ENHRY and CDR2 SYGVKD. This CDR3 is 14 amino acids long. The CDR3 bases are TGTGCCATCAGTGAGCGACAGGGAAGGGAAAAACTGTTTTTT. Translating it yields CAISERQGREKLFF.

Here the CDR3 DNA reads TGTGCCAGCTCACCAAGGACTAGCGGGAGGGCCGCCAGCACAGATACGCAGTATTTT. Its protein is CASSPRTSGRAASTDTQYF. The chain carries TRBV18 and TRBJ2-3; 15 bases are shared with TRBD2. This CDR3 spans 19 amino acids. Germline-derived CDR1 and CDR2 are KGHSH and LQKENI. After removal of 2 bases from V and 0 bases from J, the junction contained 6 bases not matched to a gene.

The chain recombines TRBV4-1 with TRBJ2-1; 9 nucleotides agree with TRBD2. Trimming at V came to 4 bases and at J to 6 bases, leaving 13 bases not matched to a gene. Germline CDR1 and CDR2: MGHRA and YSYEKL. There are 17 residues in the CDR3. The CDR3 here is CASSPSTRLAAINEQFF. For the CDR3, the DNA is TGCGCCAGCAGCCCATCAACCCGACTAGCGGCGATCAATGAGCAGTTCTTC.

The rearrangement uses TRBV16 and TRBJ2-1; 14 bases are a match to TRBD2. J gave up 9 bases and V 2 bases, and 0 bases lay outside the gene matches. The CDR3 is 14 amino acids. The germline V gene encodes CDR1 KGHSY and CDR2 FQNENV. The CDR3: CASSQGLAGGEQFF. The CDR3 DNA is TGTGCCAGCAGCCAAGGACTAGCGGGAGGTGAGCAGTTCTTC. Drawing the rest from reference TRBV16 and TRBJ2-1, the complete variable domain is GEEVAQTPKHLVRGEGQKAKLYCAPIKGHSYVFWYQQVLKNEFKFLISFQNENVFDETGMPKERFSAKCLPNSPCSLEIQATKLEDSAVYFCASSQGLAGGEQFFGPGTRLTVL.